The present T cell receptor beta chain was sequenced within a study of blood T cells in healthy people across ages. Whole-study results and caveats: With naive T cell percentage, TCR beta diversity showed a strong correlation. Shifts in expanded clonotypes may have been confounded by donor CMV status, which was unknown. Researchers deemed the diversity estimates from one million T cells underestimates.

CDR1 MNHNY and CDR2 SVGAGI come from the germline V gene (reference sequence). Trimming pared 7 bases from V and 1 base from J, leaving 13 bases between. This CDR3 is 14 amino acids long. As concerns this clonotype: Its antigen is not known.

A second PCR, run for roughly 7 to 11 cycles, used a sample-barcoded 5' primer plus a J-beta primer mix. With 12 random nucleotides, a template-switch adaptor tagged each individual cDNA molecule. TCRdb called the 5' RACE reads again in MiXCR, with one record for every CDR3 protein. The sample contains 800,000 to 1,300,000 distinct CDR3 sequences, around 27% of which appear only once. These data also formed part of another study, on T cells of mothers and their children.

Sequencing was carried out using blood. The chain is built from TRBV6-6 and TRBJ1-1; D gene uncertain. This TCR derives from a girl aged 2 to 10 in good health. CDR3 nucleotides: TGTGCCAGCACTGAAACCCGACGGAACACTGAAGCTTTCTTT. This encodes CASTETRRNTEAFF.